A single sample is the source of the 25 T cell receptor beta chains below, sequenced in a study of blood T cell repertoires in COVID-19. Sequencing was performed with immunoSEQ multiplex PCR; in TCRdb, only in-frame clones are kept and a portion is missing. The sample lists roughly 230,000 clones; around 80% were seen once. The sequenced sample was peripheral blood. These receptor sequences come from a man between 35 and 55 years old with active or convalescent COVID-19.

CDR3 region: CASSQNSPLHF. Here the CDR3 DNA reads TGTGCCAGCAGTCAGAATTCACCCCTCCACTTT. The chain couples TRBV11-3 to TRBJ1-6; D is unresolved. Germline lookup yields CDR1 SGHNT and CDR2 YENEEA. The CDR3 loop spans 11 amino acids. V was pared by 6 bases and J by 7 bases, with 4 bases between.

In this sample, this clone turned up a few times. DNA of the CDR3: TGTGCCAGTGGGTCGGCGGCCCTCCACTTT. Its translation is CASGSAALHF. The V gene is TRBV2, the J gene TRBJ1-6; D remains unclear. The V end lost 9 bases, the J end lost 14 bases, and 11 bases lay between the germline ends. The germline CDR1 and CDR2 sequences are SNHLY and FYNNEI. The CDR3 has 10 residues.

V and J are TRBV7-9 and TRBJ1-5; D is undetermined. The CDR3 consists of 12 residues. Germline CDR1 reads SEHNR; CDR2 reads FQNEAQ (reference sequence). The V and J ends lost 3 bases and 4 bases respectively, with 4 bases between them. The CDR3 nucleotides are TGTGCCAGCAGCTTCGGGAATCAGCCCCAGCATTTT. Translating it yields CASSFGNQPQHF.

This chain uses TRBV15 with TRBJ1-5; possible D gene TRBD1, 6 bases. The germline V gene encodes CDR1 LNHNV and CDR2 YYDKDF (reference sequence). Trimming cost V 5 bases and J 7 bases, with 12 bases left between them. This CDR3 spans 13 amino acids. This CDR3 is CATSLQGLQPQHF. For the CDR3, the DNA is TGTGCCACCAGCTTACAGGGTTTACAGCCCCAGCATTTT.

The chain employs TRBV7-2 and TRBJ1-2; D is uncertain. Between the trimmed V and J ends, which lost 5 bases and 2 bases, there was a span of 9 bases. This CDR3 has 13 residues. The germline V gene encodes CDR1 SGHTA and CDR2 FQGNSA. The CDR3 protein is CASSIDTNYGYTF. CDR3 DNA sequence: TGTGCCAGCAGCATCGACACGAACTATGGCTACACCTTC.

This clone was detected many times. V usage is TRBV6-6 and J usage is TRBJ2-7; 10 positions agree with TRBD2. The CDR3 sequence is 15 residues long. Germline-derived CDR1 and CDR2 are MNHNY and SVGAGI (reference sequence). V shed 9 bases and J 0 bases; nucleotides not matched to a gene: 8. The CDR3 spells CASRNSGGSSYEQYF. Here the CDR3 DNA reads TGTGCCAGTCGGAATAGCGGGGGGAGCTCCTACGAGCAGTACTTC.

CDR3 in DNA: TGTGCCAGCAGTGAACGGTGGAACACTGAAGCTTTCTTT. Translated: CASSERWNTEAFF. This chain uses TRBV2 with TRBJ1-1; D remains ambiguous. Trimming cost V 2 bases and J 1 base, with 5 bases left between them. Germline V CDR1 and CDR2: SNHLY, FYNNEI. This CDR3 spans 13 amino acids.

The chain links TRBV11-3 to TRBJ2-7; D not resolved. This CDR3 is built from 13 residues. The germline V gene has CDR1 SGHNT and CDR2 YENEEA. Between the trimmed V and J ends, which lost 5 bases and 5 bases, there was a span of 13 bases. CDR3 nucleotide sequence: TGTGCCAGCAGCCTCGGGTCCGGCCACGAGCAGTACTTC. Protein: CASSLGSGHEQYF.

CDR3 in DNA: TGTGCCATCCGGGGTAGCAATCAGCCCCAGCATTTT. This codes for CAIRGSNQPQHF. The rearrangement uses TRBV10-3 and TRBJ1-5; unclear D gene. The V and J ends lost 8 bases and 0 bases respectively, with 5 bases between them. The CDR3 is 12 residues long. Germline CDR1 reads ENHRY; CDR2 reads SYGVKD.

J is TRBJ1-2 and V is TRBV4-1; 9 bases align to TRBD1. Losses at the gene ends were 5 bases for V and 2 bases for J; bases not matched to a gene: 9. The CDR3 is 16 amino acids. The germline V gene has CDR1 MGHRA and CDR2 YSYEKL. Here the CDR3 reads CASSSSSGQGNYGYTF. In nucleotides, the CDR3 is TGCGCCAGCAGCAGCTCATCGGGACAGGGAAACTATGGCTACACCTTC.

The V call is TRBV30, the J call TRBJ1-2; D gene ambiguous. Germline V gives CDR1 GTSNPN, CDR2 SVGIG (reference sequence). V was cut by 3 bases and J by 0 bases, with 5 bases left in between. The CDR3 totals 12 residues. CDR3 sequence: CAWSLTNYGYTF. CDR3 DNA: TGTGCCTGGAGCCTTACTAACTATGGCTACACCTTC.

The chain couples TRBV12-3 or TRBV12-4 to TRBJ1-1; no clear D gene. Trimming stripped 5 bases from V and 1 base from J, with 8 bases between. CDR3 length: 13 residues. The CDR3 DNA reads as TGTGCCAGCAGTGCTATTGAGAACACTGAAGCTTTCTTT. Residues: CASSAIENTEAFF.

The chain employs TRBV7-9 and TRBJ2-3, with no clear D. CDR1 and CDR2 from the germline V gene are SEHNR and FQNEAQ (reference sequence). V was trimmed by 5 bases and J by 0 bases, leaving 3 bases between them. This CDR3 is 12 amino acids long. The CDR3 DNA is TGTGCCAGCAGCCCTAGCACAGATACGCAGTATTTT. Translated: CASSPSTDTQYF.

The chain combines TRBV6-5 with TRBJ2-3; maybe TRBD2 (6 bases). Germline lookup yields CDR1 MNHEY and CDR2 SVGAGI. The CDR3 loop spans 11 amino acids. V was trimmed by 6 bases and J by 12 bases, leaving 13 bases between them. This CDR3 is CASSTSLGQYF. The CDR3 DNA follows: TGTGCCAGCAGCACTAGCTTGGGCCAGTATTTT.

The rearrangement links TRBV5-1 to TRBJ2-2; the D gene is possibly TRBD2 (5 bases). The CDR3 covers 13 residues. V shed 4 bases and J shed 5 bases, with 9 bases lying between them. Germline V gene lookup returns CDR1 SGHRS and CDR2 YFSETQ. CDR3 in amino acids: CASSLRVTGELFF. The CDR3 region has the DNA TGCGCCAGCAGCCTGAGGGTTACCGGGGAGCTGTTTTTT.

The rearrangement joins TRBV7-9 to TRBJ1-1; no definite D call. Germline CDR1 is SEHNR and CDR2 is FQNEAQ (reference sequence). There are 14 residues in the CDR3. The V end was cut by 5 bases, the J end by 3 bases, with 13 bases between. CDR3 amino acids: CASSPPRRDTEAFF. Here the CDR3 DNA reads TGTGCCAGCAGCCCCCCCAGGAGGGACACTGAAGCTTTCTTT.

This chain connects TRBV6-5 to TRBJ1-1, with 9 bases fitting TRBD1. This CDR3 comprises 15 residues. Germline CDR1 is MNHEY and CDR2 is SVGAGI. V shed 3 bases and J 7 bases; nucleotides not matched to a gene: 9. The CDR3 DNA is TGTGCCAGCAGTTATTCTATCGGGACAGGGAATGAAGCTTTCTTT. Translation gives CASSYSIGTGNEAFF.

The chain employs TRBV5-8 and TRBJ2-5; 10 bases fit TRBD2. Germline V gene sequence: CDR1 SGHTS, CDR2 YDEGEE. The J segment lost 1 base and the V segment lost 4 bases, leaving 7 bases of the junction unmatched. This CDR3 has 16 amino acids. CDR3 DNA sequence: TGTGCCAGCAGCGTCGTGGTAGCGGGGGGCCAAGAGACCCAGTACTTC. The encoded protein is CASSVVVAGGQETQYF.

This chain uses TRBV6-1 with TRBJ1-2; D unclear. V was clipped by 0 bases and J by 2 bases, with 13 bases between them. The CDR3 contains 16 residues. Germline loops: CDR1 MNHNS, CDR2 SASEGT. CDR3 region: CASSEALYRENYGYTF. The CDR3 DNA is TGTGCCAGCAGTGAAGCGCTTTACCGGGAGAACTATGGCTACACCTTC.

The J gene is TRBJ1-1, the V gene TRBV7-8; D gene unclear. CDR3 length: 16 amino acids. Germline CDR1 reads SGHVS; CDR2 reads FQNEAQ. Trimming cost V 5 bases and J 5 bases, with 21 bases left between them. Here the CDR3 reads CASSLSGRVTWTEAFF. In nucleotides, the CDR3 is TGTGCCAGCAGCCTCAGCGGGCGGGTAACGTGGACTGAAGCTTTCTTT. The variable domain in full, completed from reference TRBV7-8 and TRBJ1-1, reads GAGVSQSPRYKVAKRGQDVALRCDPISGHVSLFWYQQALGQGPEFLTYFQNEAQLDKSGLPSDRFFAERPEGSVSTLKIQRTQQEDSAVYLCASSLSGRVTWTEAFFGQGTRLTVV.

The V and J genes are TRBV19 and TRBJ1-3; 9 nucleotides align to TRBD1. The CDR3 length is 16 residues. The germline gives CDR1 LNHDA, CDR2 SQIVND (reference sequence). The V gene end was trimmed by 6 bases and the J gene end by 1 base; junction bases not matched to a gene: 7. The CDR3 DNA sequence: TGTGCCAGTAGCTCGACAGGGGGGACGTCTGGAAACACCATATATTTT. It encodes CASSSTGGTSGNTIYF.

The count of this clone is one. The CDR3 nucleotides read TGTGCCACGAGGGAACTCTATAATTCACCCCTCCACTTT. Residues: CATRELYNSPLHF. The chain is built from TRBV5-4 and TRBJ1-6; D is undetermined. The V gene lost 9 bases and the J gene lost 3 bases, with 10 bases spanning the gap. CDR1 is SGHNT, CDR2 YYREEE, per germline (reference sequence). The CDR3 length is 13 residues.

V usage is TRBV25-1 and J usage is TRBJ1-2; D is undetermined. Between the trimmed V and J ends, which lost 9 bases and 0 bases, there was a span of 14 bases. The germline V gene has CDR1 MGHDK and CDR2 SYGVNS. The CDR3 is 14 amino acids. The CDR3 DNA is TGTGCCAGTGGGTCGGGTGGGTCTAACTATGGCTACACCTTC. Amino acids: CASGSGGSNYGYTF.

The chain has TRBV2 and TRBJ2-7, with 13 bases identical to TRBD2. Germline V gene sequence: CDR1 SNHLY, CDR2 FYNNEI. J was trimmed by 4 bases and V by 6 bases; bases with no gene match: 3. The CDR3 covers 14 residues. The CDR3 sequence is CASRMGLAGYEQYF. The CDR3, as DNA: TGTGCCAGCAGGATGGGACTAGCGGGATACGAGCAGTACTTC.

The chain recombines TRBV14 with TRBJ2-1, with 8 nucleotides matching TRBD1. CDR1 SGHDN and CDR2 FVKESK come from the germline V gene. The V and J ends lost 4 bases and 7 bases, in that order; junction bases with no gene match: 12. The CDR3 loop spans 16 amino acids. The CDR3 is CASSRKQGVRDNEQFF. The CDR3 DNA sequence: TGTGCCAGCAGCCGAAAACAGGGGGTGAGGGATAATGAGCAGTTCTTC.